This TCR beta chain originates from a study of response to subunit inactivated influenza vaccine. Study findings and constraints: With each seasonal influenza vaccination, the authors suggested, few new T cells are recruited.

As regards this clonotype: Its antigen is not known.

TCRdb passed the RT-PCR reads through MiXCR, listing each CDR3 protein once. The sample contains about 780,000 distinct CDR3 sequences, roughly 18% of which appear only once. CDR1 and CDR2 (germline): MDHEN, SYDVKM. CDR3 length: 14 residues. Trimming at V came to 5 bases and at J to 8 bases, leaving 6 bases not matched to a gene. The receptor comes from a man aged 45 to 65 who received an inactivated influenza vaccine. The chain joins TRBV28 to TRBJ2-1, with 10 bases identical to TRBD2. The starting material was PBMCs from blood, obtained less than 6 days after vaccination. The CDR3 DNA is TGTGCCAGCAGTAGCGGGAGGGCCAGGGATGAGCAGTTCTTC. Its translation: CASSSGRARDEQFF. The whole variable domain, remainder taken from reference TRBV28 and TRBJ2-1, is DVKVTQSSRYLVKRTGEKVFLECVQDMDHENMFWYRQDPGLGLRLIYFSYDVKMKEKGDIPEGYSVSREKKERFSLILESASTNQTSMYLCASSSGRARDEQFFGPGTRLTVL.